The table lists the clone carrying this T cell receptor beta chain with a count of one. The CDR3 extends over 17 amino acids. The germline V gene has CDR1 MGHRA and CDR2 YSYEKL. The V and J ends lost 1 base and 0 bases respectively, with 16 bases between them. Only CD45RO-negative cells positively selected for CCR7 counted as naive CD8 cells, so terminally differentiated effector memory CD45RA+ cells were excluded. These data are taken from a study of shared clonotypes between healthy human individuals. Using immunoSEQ multiplex PCR, the repertoire was profiled, and TCRdb retains in-frame clones only, with some absent. This sample yields 1.5 million to 2.5 million clones, of which around 96% are seen a single time; around 1% belongs to the top ten.

The receptor was isolated from a young man in good health. The sample taken for sequencing was naive CD8+ T cells sorted from blood. The chain has TRBV4-1 and TRBJ2-7; either TRBD1 or TRBD2 may supply D (6 bases each). CDR3 loop: CASSQVMGGPISYEQYF. The CDR3 coding sequence is TGCGCCAGCAGCCAAGTTATGGGGGGCCCAATCTCCTACGAGCAGTACTTC.